This T cell receptor (beta chain) was sequenced in a study of T cells in Graves' hyperthyroidism and ophthalmopathy. This clonotype was recorded many times. The antigen remains undetermined. This CDR3 region has 15 residues. The germline gives CDR1 MNHEY, CDR2 SVGAGI. The germline V and J ends were trimmed by 0 bases and 7 bases, with 12 bases remaining between them. Patients with uncontrolled infections, other autoimmune diseases, pregnancy or lactation were excluded. Preceding any ophthalmopathy symptoms, the blood sample dates from first hyperthyroidism diagnosis. The TCR beta CDR3 regions underwent amplification using RNA transcripts as the source. HTBI primers drove first-round RT-PCR of the TCR CDR3. TCRdb re-analysed the multiplex PCR reads in MiXCR, keeping a single row per CDR3 protein. The data show 690,000 or so distinct CDR3 sequences, under 20% seen once. Whole-study results and caveats: Most thyroid clonotypes with frequency above 0.001 were detected in blood.

The sequenced sample consisted of blood. The TCR was taken from a woman aged 45-65 years with Graves' hyperthyroidism that later progressed to Graves' ophthalmopathy. V is TRBV6-5 and J is TRBJ2-2, with D perhaps TRBD2 (6 bases). The CDR3 region is CASSYSRGISGELFF. The DNA for the CDR3 is TGTGCCAGCAGTTACTCGCGGGGAATCAGCGGGGAGCTGTTTTTT.